Each of the 29 T cell receptor beta chains below was sequenced from the same sample in a study of tumor-infiltrating lymphocytes in primary liver carcinoma. Co-extraction of RNA and DNA was performed on about 18-30 mg of unsorted bulk tissue. A constant-region primer primed TCR beta cDNA synthesis from roughly 520 ng of total RNA. Libraries for TCR beta were built through three nested multiplex PCR rounds, which together made up a slightly modified ARM-PCR procedure. The opening two PCR rounds, roughly 11 cycles each, paired TRBV1-TRBV30 forward primers with a C-beta reverse primer. TCRdb reprocessed the multiplex PCR reads via MiXCR and lists one record per CDR3 protein. This sample has 90,000 to 150,000 distinct CDR3 sequences, with approximately 71% found just once. What was sequenced was tumor-adjacent normal liver tissue. The receptors shown here come from a woman aged 55-69 years with primary liver carcinoma and hepatitis B virus infection.

On this clonotype itself: In this CDR3 the conserved last residue, phenylalanine or tryptophan, is missing, so a read error is likely. The DNA is omitted, as the CDR3 cannot be located on it reliably, and the CDR3 follows TCRdb's listing. The chain links TRBV11-2 to TRBJ2-7; the D call TRBD2 from the table was never checked on the DNA. Counting both end residues, the CDR3 totals 11 amino acids. Germline CDR1 SGHAT, CDR2 FQNNGV. Here the CDR3 reads CVISSASSLEY.

Remarks on this clonotype: Given a much more abundant clone one base away, this may be a read error. The genes are TRBV7-9 and TRBJ2-3; TRBD2 matches at 7 bases. CDR1 is SEHNR, CDR2 FQNEAQ, per germline (reference sequence). This CDR3 is built from 16 residues. The CDR3 region has the DNA TGTACCAGCAGCTTCCTTCGGGCGGGAGCCACAGATACGCAGTATTTT. Its translation: CTSSFLRAGATDTQYF.

Of note for this clonotype: One end of the junction varies from germline; a read error may be responsible. The V call is TRBV12-3 or TRBV12-4, the J call TRBJ2-7, with a weak D call TRBD1 (5 bases). This CDR3 has 14 residues. CDR3 bases: TGTGCCAGCATTTTAGGGCTAGGGGCCTATGAGCAGTACTTC. Its protein is CASILGLGAYEQYF.

The chain employs TRBV11-3 and TRBJ2-3; possible D gene TRBD1, 6 bases. Germline loops: CDR1 SGHNT, CDR2 YENEEA. CDR3 size: 15 residues. For the CDR3, the DNA is TGTGGCAGTAGCTCCACCCTGGGGGCAGCATATACGCAGTATTTT. This sequence encodes CGSSSTLGAAYTQYF.

The J gene is TRBJ2-1, the V gene TRBV6-1, with a weak D call TRBD1 (6 bases). The V gene lost 11 bases and the J gene lost 9 bases, with 20 bases spanning the gap. The CDR3 totals 13 residues. CDR1 MNHNS and CDR2 SASEGT come from the germline V gene. CDR3 in DNA: TGTGCCGGACAGAGTTCGTATAGAGGTGAGCAGTTCTTC. Translated: CAGQSSYRGEQFF.

This clonotype appeared a single time. A read error is possible here, since a much larger clone lies one base away. The CDR3 does not end in the conserved phenylalanine or tryptophan, so this is likely a read error. The rearrangement links TRBV5-4 to TRBJ2-2; unclear D gene. CDR1 is SGHNT and CDR2 is YYREEE in the germline V gene (reference sequence). Trimming took 4 bases from V and 1 from J, leaving 8 bases between them. CDR3 length: 14 amino acids. In nucleotides, the CDR3 is TGTGCCAGCAGCCTTTCTATGAACACCGGGGAGCTGTTTTAT. Its protein is CASSLSMNTGELFY.

A word on this clonotype: A read error may account for a junction end that differs from germline. The chain combines TRBV11-2 with TRBJ2-6, with D possibly being TRBD1 (5 bases). This CDR3 is built from 19 residues. Germline V gene sequence: CDR1 SGHAT, CDR2 FQNNGV. The CDR3 loop is CACSLVVRRYYSGASVLTF. CDR3 in DNA: TGTGCCTGCAGCTTAGTGGTTCGGCGTTACTACTCTGGGGCCAGCGTCCTGACTTTC. Together with reference TRBV11-2 and TRBJ2-6, the CDR3 gives the full variable domain: EAGVAQSPRYKIIEKRQSVAFWCNPISGHATLYWYQQILGQGPKLLIQFQNNGVVDDSQLPKDRFSAERLKGVDSTLKIQPAKLEDSAVYLCACSLVVRRYYSGASVLTFGAGSRLTVL.

With respect to this clonotype: This clone may be a read error of a much larger clone one base away. V gene TRBV5-1 combines with J gene TRBJ2-1, with 8 bases lining up with TRBD2. Germline CDR1 is SGHRS and CDR2 is YFSETQ. This CDR3 contains 17 residues. The CDR3 DNA is TGCACCAGCAGCCCAGGGCGCGGGAGGACCTTCGACAATGAGCAGTTCTTC. This encodes CTSSPGRGRTFDNEQFF.

The chain joins TRBV4-1 to TRBJ2-7; 7 bases are shared with TRBD2. V gave up 4 bases and J gave up 7 bases; unmatched junction bases: 10. Germline assignment: CDR1 MGHRA and CDR2 YSYEKL. CDR3 length equals 14 residues. The CDR3 loop is CASSPAGRVCEQYF. CDR3 DNA sequence: TGCGCCAGCAGCCCCGCGGGGAGGGTCTGTGAGCAGTACTTC.

With respect to this clonotype: A read error may produce the germline difference seen at one junction end. V is TRBV11-3 and J is TRBJ2-1, with a tentative D call TRBD1 (5 bases). The CDR3 totals 13 residues. Germline CDR1 is SGHNT and CDR2 is YENEEA. The CDR3 DNA is TGCGCAAGCAGCTCACCTCGGGCTAGGGGGCAGTTCTTC. Its protein product is CASSSPRARGQFF.

This clonotype ranks as medium-sized. V usage is TRBV11-3 and J usage is TRBJ2-1; 12 nucleotides agree with TRBD2. The CDR3 totals 19 residues. V was clipped by 0 bases and J by 0 bases; unmatched bases: 6. Germline-derived CDR1 and CDR2 are SGHNT and YENEEA. The CDR3 here is CASSLEASGRARSYNEQFF. The CDR3 DNA follows: TGTGCCAGCAGCTTAGAGGCTAGCGGGAGGGCCCGCTCCTACAATGAGCAGTTCTTC.

As for this clonotype: A much larger clone lies a single base off, so this may be a read error. The chain carries TRBV28 and TRBJ2-1; 12 nucleotides line up with TRBD2. This CDR3 comprises 16 residues. CDR1 is MDHEN and CDR2 is SYDVKM in the germline V gene. This CDR3 reads CARSSLPTSGRNEQFF. The CDR3 nucleotides read TGTGCCAGGAGTTCCCTACCGACTAGCGGGAGAAATGAGCAGTTCTTC.

There are many counts of this clonotype. The genes are TRBV10-3 and TRBJ1-5; a possible D gene is TRBD1 (5 bases). Germline V gene sequence: CDR1 ENHRY, CDR2 SYGVKD. The ends were cut back, 4 bases at V and 4 bases at J, with 8 bases in the middle. The CDR3 loop spans 13 amino acids. CDR3 in amino acids: CAISGQSNQPQHF. CDR3 coding DNA: TGTGCCATCAGTGGACAGAGTAATCAGCCCCAGCATTTT.

The V and J genes are TRBV28 and TRBJ2-3; TRBD1 or TRBD2 may be the D gene (6 bases each). Germline V gene sequence: CDR1 MDHEN, CDR2 SYDVKM. The CDR3 has 14 amino acids. V was cut by 4 bases and J by 6 bases, with 14 bases left in between. CDR3 in amino acids: CASSSSEGGDTQYF. The CDR3 DNA follows: TGTGCCAGCAGTTCCTCCGAAGGGGGGGATACGCAGTATTTT.

This clonotype was counted many times. The genes are TRBV21-1 and TRBJ2-1. TRBV21-1 counts as a pseudogene. The CDR3 spans 9 residues. This CDR3 is CASSNEQFF. In nucleotides, the CDR3 is TGTGCCAGCAGCAATGAGCAGTTCTTC.

Note on this clonotype: A much more abundant neighbour one base away suggests this may be a read error. The gene calls are TRBV28 and TRBJ1-5; D not certain. The CDR3 totals 14 residues. Trimming shortened V by 7 bases and J by 2 bases, and 12 bases separated the two germline ends. The germline gives CDR1 MDHEN, CDR2 SYDVKM. CDR3 coding DNA: TGTGCCAGCACGCGGTCCATGGGCAATCAGCCCCAGCATTTT. This encodes CASTRSMGNQPQHF. Variable domain in full (rest from reference TRBV28 and TRBJ1-5): DVKVTQSSRYLVKRTGEKVFLECVQDMDHENMFWYRQDPGLGLRLIYFSYDVKMKEKGDIPEGYSVSREKKERFSLILESASTNQTSMYLCASTRSMGNQPQHFGDGTRLSIL.

Note on this clonotype: The conserved closing phenylalanine or tryptophan is absent in this CDR3, likely reflecting a read error. V and J are TRBV11-2 and TRBJ2-7, with 8 bases fitting TRBD2. Germline V CDR1 and CDR2: SGHAT, FQNNGV. The CDR3 is made up of 15 amino acids. V gave up 8 bases and J gave up 6 bases; unmatched junction bases: 15. This CDR3 reads CASGLDRGLVPEQYL. The CDR3 DNA reads TGTGCCAGCGGCCTAGATAGGGGACTAGTTCCCGAGCAGTACCTC.

Notes on this clonotype: A read error may account for a junction end that differs from germline. The CDR3, as DNA: TGTACCAGCAGTGACTACAATGAGCAGTCCTTC. As protein: CTSSDYNEQSF. The chain joins TRBV6-2 or TRBV6-3 to TRBJ2-1; D might be TRBD2 (5 bases). Germline assignment: CDR1 MNHEY and CDR2 SVGEGT. The CDR3 covers 11 residues.

This clonotype was seen only a few times. The J gene is TRBJ2-2, the V gene TRBV11-2; D may be TRBD1 (6 bases). The CDR3 totals 17 residues. V was shortened by 5 bases and J by 5 bases, with 21 bases between the two germline ends. Per the germline V gene, CDR1 is SGHAT and CDR2 is FQNNGV. The CDR3 DNA sequence: TGTGCCAGCAGCCCAGTAGGCAGGGGATTTGTGACCGGGGAGCTGTTTTTT. This translates into CASSPVGRGFVTGELFF.

This clonotype showed up many times. The chain links TRBV28 to TRBJ1-3, with D maybe TRBD1 (5 bases). Germline CDR1 and CDR2: MDHEN and SYDVKM. Deletions cut 3 bases from V and 7 bases from J, with 10 bases between. The CDR3 runs to 13 residues. The CDR3 bases are TGTGCCAGCAGTTTCGGCAGGGTGAACACCATATATTTT. Protein product: CASSFGRVNTIYF.

The chain employs TRBV28 and TRBJ2-1, with D possibly matching TRBD2 (5 bases). V lost 5 bases, J lost 12 bases, and 20 bases lay in between. From germline, CDR1 is MDHEN and CDR2 SYDVKM. This CDR3 has 14 amino acids. Written as DNA, the CDR3 is TGTGCCAGCAGTCTAGGAGGTAGCCGGTATGGGCAGTTCTTC. This encodes CASSLGGSRYGQFF.

About this clonotype itself: A much larger clone sits a single nucleotide away, making a read error possible. This chain uses TRBV5-1 with TRBJ2-7; the D is unclear. The CDR3 totals 15 residues. V dropped 4 bases and J dropped 0 bases, with 14 bases sitting between them. Germline V CDR1 and CDR2: SGHRS, YFSETQ. CDR3 residues: CASSNLTVSSYEQYF. The CDR3 nucleotides are TGCGCCAGCAGCAACCTAACAGTCAGCTCCTACGAGCAGTACTTC.

Concerning this clonotype itself: No conserved phenylalanine or tryptophan is present at the end of the CDR3, so a read error is the likely explanation. The chain employs TRBV11-2 and TRBJ2-4, with TRBD1 as a possible D gene (6 bases). The V and J ends lost 1 base and 7 bases respectively, with 14 bases between them. Germline V gene data show CDR1 as SGHAT and CDR2 as FQNNGV. The CDR3 totals 15 residues. The CDR3 spells CASSLVGGGGNIQYI. CDR3 coding DNA: TGTGCCAGCAGCTTAGTAGGGGGTGGAGGCAACATTCAGTACATC.

On this clonotype itself: A junction end diverges from the germline sequence, so it may reflect a read error. The chain combines TRBV4-1 with TRBJ2-3; D might be TRBD1 (5 bases). Germline V gives CDR1 MGHRA, CDR2 YSYEKL. This CDR3 comprises 15 residues. The CDR3 coding sequence is TGCGCCAACAGCCAAGATCTCAGGGCATCAGATACACAGTATTTT. Translation: CANSQDLRASDTQYF.

This clonotype was detected ten times or more. The chain links TRBV5-1 to TRBJ1-1; D not certain. The V gene lost 4 bases and the J gene lost 3 bases, with 10 bases spanning the gap. From germline, CDR1 is SGHRS and CDR2 YFSETQ. The CDR3 extends over 13 amino acids. The chain's CDR3 is CASSTRTYTEAFF. The CDR3 DNA is TGCGCCAGCAGCACAAGGACTTACACTGAAGCTTTCTTT.

Of note for this clonotype: A read error may explain this, as a much larger clone is one base away. V is TRBV6-2 or TRBV6-3 and J is TRBJ2-1; TRBD1 matches 8 bases. V shed 6 bases and J 6 bases; nucleotides not matched to a gene: 10. Germline assignment: CDR1 MNHEY and CDR2 SVGEGT. The CDR3 has 15 amino acids. This chain's CDR3 is CASSQQGVLSNEQFF. DNA of the CDR3: TGTGCCAGCAGCCAACAGGGGGTTCTAAGCAATGAGCAGTTCTTC.

Notes on this clonotype: A read error is possible here, since a much larger clone lies one base away. The genes are TRBV28 and TRBJ1-1; no clear D gene. Germline V gene sequence: CDR1 MDHEN, CDR2 SYDVKM. This CDR3 has 12 residues. This CDR3 reads CAISLSALPAGF. The CDR3 region has the DNA TGTGCCATCAGTTTATCCGCCCTACCTGCGGGCTTT.

The chain employs TRBV12-3 or TRBV12-4 and TRBJ1-2; D is unclear. The CDR3 consists of 13 residues. The V gene lost 7 bases and the J gene lost 6 bases, with 15 bases spanning the gap. The CDR3 DNA reads as TGTGCCAGCAATTGGTTTTCCCAGGATGGCTACACCTTC. This gives the protein CASNWFSQDGYTF.

Concerning this clonotype itself: Since no conserved phenylalanine or tryptophan closes the CDR3, a read error is the likely cause. It is unclear where the CDR3 begins or ends on the DNA, so no DNA is shown, and the CDR3 is as TCRdb lists it. The chain carries TRBV12-3 or TRBV12-4 and TRBJ2-3; the D call in the table, TRBD2, was not verified against the DNA. The CDR3 is 16 amino acids in total, end residues counted. CDR3 sequence reads: CASRQPGLARTDTQFL.